A selection of T cell receptor beta chains follows, all from one sample in a study of cytomegalovirus exposure and HLA in healthy donors. Measured with immunoSEQ multiplex PCR; TCRdb has only the in-frame clones, and not every one. Seen here are under 95,000 clones, roughly 80% observed once, and the top ten hold about 2.1%. Sequenced: PBMCs. The receptors were gathered from a boy aged 5 to 17 in good health and CMV-seronegative. The CDR3 runs from the conserved cysteine through the conserved F or W. Rows may omit the clone size; those that give it use once, few, many or a size class.

NA	TRBV2	TRBJ1-5	CASSEAPGRGVQPQHF
NA	TRBV27	TRBJ1-1	CASSLSMNTEAFF
NA	TRBV6-4	TRBJ1-2	CASSELPGHGYTF
NA	TRBV29-1	TRBJ1-2	CSVEATGFNYGYTF
few	TRBV7-7	TRBJ2-1	CASSPLLAENEQFF
once	TRBV6-5	TRBJ1-5	CASSFSGNNQPQHF
few	TRBV7-9	TRBJ2-5	CASSLGTGFQETQYF
NA	TRBV29-1	TRBJ2-1	CSVEGGSLYDEQFF
NA	TRBV4-3	TRBJ2-3	CASSQVIAGGPSNTQYF
NA	TRBV6-1	TRBJ1-5	CASSEEDRGRVQPQHF
once	TRBV4-3	TRBJ1-1	CASSQGTGVDTEAFF
NA	TRBV30	TRBJ1-5	CAWSWKGGNQPQHF
NA	TRBV5-8	TRBJ1-1	CASSSGTGKGGANTEAFF
NA	TRBV19	TRBJ1-5	CASSFPSGNQPQHF
NA	TRBV7-9	TRBJ2-1	CASSLPAWTSGDNEQFF
NA	TRBV27	TRBJ2-1	CASSPTGNEQFF
NA	TRBV28	TRBJ1-2	CASTGFGYGYTF
NA	TRBV5-1	TRBJ2-1	CASSLARMVANGGQFF
NA	TRBV18	TRBJ1-1	CASSFPTGNTEAFF
NA	TRBV6-5	TRBJ2-2	CASSYSGGGGELFF
NA	TRBV28	TRBJ2-4	CASSSDREDIQYF
NA	TRBV10-3	TRBJ2-3	CAISERKGWGLGDLDTQYF
NA	TRBV5-1	TRBJ1-2	CASRQANYGYTF
NA	TRBV7-3	TRBJ2-1	CASSSYPGNEQFF
NA	TRBV30	TRBJ2-1	CASDNPGETYNEQFF
NA	TRBV5-1	TRBJ1-4	CASSLQGQGAGNEKLFF
NA	TRBV5-6	TRBJ2-7	CASSLPRVHEQYF
NA	TRBV7-9	TRBJ2-3	CASSPGGGSDTQYF
NA	TRBV7-2	TRBJ2-7	CASSLGGGRGREQYF
NA	TRBV29-1	TRBJ1-4	CSVGRDRGPEKLFF
NA	TRBV6-5	TRBJ1-5	CATDRGLKPQHF
NA	TRBV4-2	TRBJ2-3	CASSQRTGSTDTQYF
NA	TRBV4-1	TRBJ1-5	CASSQGRSNQPQHF
NA	TRBV29-1	TRBJ1-4	CSALGVFATNEKLFF
NA	TRBV19	TRBJ2-7	CASSPRQGRYEQYF
NA	TRBV7-2	TRBJ2-1	CASSSRGRGSGGRDEQFF
NA	TRBV19	TRBJ2-3	CAAARANTDTQYF
NA	TRBV6-1	TRBJ2-7	CASSSTDRLSYEQYF
NA	TRBV2	TRBJ2-2	CASISDRRLGTGELFF
NA	TRBV28	TRBJ2-2	CASSFGDSDTGELFF
NA	TRBV29-1	TRBJ1-4	CSVRPNNEKLFF
NA	TRBV14	TRBJ1-3	CASSQHHGQPGNTIYF
few	TRBV6-1	TRBJ1-1	CASSDPSAKGYSNTEAFF
NA	TRBV11-2	TRBJ2-5	CASSSAPVNRGLETQYF
NA	TRBV29-1	TRBJ2-1	CSLWTGLYNEQFF
NA	TRBV15	TRBJ2-3	CATSHLRDTQYF
NA	TRBV9	TRBJ2-7	CASSASGQGAYEQYF
NA	TRBV19	TRBJ1-5	CASSSGVNQPQHF
NA	TRBV28	TRBJ1-2	CASSLLRDGNYGYTF
NA	TRBV7-8	TRBJ2-7	CASSLYLAELSYEQYF
NA	TRBV4-1	TRBJ2-5	CASSRAALAWETQYF
NA	TRBV5-6	TRBJ2-7	CASSLLDSQNEQYF
NA	TRBV10-3	TRBJ2-7	CAISEGLAGGPYSYEQYF
NA	TRBV5-1	TRBJ2-3	CASSLGDNTDTQYF
NA	TRBV5-6	TRBJ2-7	CASSLDGGRYEQYF